Described below is a single T cell receptor beta chain sequence and its context. Its antigen is still unknown. This record belongs to a study of CD8+CD57+ T cells in acquired aplastic anemia. As for the study in general: 3 to 4 ug was the average amount of DNA from sorted CD4+ and CD8+ cells. The study obtained about 11 million reads on average for CD4+ cells from healthy donors.

This CDR3 region has 12 residues. The ends lost 6 bases at V and 9 bases at J; junction bases unmatched: 8. In germline, CDR1 is SQVTM, CDR2 ANQGSEA. Study results and caveats: Shared by patients and controls, 25 to 35 CD8+ CDR3s were abundant in patients. No significant difference in CD8+ Simpson's diversity was found between patients and controls.

Profiles of TCR beta VDJ and CDR3 were generated from a genomic DNA template. One entry per CDR3 protein results from TCRdb running MiXCR on the reads. The sample has about 48,000 distinct CDR3 sequences, about 73% seen once. The chain joins TRBV29-1 to TRBJ2-1; TRBD1 agrees at 7 bases. This TCR derives from a human donor in good health, serving as a control. Sequenced: sorted CD4+, CD8+, or CD8+CD57+ T cells (not recorded which) from PBMCs. The CDR3: CSVGKGAGEQFF. The CDR3 DNA sequence: TGCAGCGTGGGTAAGGGGGCGGGTGAGCAGTTCTTC.